This entry is about one T cell receptor (beta chain). The V gene end was trimmed by 5 bases and the J gene end by 5 bases; junction bases not matched to a gene: 6. The CDR3 has 15 residues. CDR1 is MDHEN, CDR2 SYDVKM, per germline. These data belong to a study of technical replicates of blood from several donors. Profiling relied on immunoSEQ multiplex PCR, and the TCRdb table lists in-frame clones only, not all of them. The sample gives some 70,000 clones, approximately 92% of which show up once; approximately 0.4% is in the top ten. This sequence was found in a human donor in good health. The V call is TRBV28, the J call TRBJ2-5; 12 bases agree with TRBD1. The sample taken for sequencing was T cells isolated from PBMCs. As DNA, the CDR3 is TGTGCCAGCAGTCGGGACAGGGGGCCTATCGAGACCCAGTACTTC. Protein sequence: CASSRDRGPIETQYF.